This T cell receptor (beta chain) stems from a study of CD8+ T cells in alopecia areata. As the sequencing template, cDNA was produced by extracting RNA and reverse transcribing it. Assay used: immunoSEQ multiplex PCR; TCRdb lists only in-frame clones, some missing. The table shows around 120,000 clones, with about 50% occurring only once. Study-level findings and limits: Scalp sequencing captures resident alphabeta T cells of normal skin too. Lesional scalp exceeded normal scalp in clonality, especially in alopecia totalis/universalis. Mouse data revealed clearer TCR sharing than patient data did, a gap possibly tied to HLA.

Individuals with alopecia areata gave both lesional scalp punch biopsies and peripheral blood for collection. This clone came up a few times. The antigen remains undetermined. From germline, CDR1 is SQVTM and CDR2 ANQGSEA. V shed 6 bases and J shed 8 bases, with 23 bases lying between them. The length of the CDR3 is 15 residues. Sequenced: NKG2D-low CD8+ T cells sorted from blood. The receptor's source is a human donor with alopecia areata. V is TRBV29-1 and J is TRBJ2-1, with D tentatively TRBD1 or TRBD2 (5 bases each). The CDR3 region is CSVSELVGVGDEQFF. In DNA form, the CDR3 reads TGCAGCGTGTCAGAGTTGGTGGGGGTCGGCGATGAGCAGTTCTTC.